This T cell receptor (beta chain) derives from a study of T cells in women clearing cervical HPV infection. Overall study context: HLA type could not be excluded as a confounder. General study findings and limits: TRBV6-7 abundance was lower in cases than controls (around 0.11% versus 0.16%).

TCRdb's table, derived via immunoSEQ multiplex PCR, lists solely in-frame clones and lacks some. The sample table includes 30,000 to 35,000 clones. Prevalent HPV16 infections were excluded; only incident single HPV16 infections included. HPV was found by MY09/MY11 PCR and dot-blot genotyping. Concerning this clone: Its antigen is unknown. The read stops 3 residues short of the end of the CDR3; the missing end is completed from the germline J gene.

Unmatched junction bases numbered 4, after V lost 3 bases and J lost 3 bases. The CDR3 is 14 residues long. Germline assignment: CDR1 SGHTA and CDR2 FQGNSA. The V and J genes are TRBV7-2 and TRBJ1-2; 7 bases align to TRBD1. The TCR originated in a woman between 18 and 69 years old with a cervical HPV16 infection that either progressed to CIN3+ or cleared (not recorded which). Specimen: blood buffy coat. CDR3 DNA, as far as it was read: TGTGCCAGCAGCTTCGGCAGGGGGGACTATGGC. Its translation is CASSFGRGDYG. The full CDR3 reads CASSFGRGDYGYTF.